Listed below are T cell receptor beta chains from one sample, sequenced in a study of cytomegalovirus exposure and HLA in healthy donors. TCRdb's copy holds only in-frame clones and misses some; the assay was immunoSEQ multiplex PCR. The data show approximately 130,000 clones, 81% seen once. The sample comprised PBMCs. Source of these receptors: a woman between 40 and 50 years old in good health and CMV-seronegative. CDR3s include the opening cysteine and the closing phenylalanine or tryptophan. Each record gives: J gene, D gene, clone size, V gene, CDR3 protein, CDR3 DNA. A D gene is named only where the DNA matches it firmly. Clone size is given for some rows only: seen once, a few or many times, or a class if the clone is expanded.

TRBJ1-4	TRBD1	-	TRBV7-8	CASSGTGNEKLFF	TGTGCCAGTTCGGGGACAGGGAATGAAAAACTGTTTTTT
TRBJ2-2	TRBD2	-	TRBV9	CASSRKLAVNTGELFF	TGTGCCAGCAGCCGCAAACTAGCGGTGAACACCGGGGAGCTGTTTTTT
TRBJ2-3	TRBD1	-	TRBV9	CASSVGQGVTDTQYF	TGTGCCAGCAGCGTCGGACAGGGAGTCACAGATACGCAGTATTTT
TRBJ2-5	TRBD2	-	TRBV2	CASSAGRTGTSLLGQETQYF	TGTGCCAGCAGCGCGGGTCGAACCGGGACTAGCCTTCTCGGGCAAGAGACCCAGTACTTC
TRBJ2-7	TRBD1	-	TRBV6-5	CASSNLGQLGSEQYF	TGTGCCAGCAGTAACTTGGGACAGCTCGGTAGCGAGCAGTACTTC
TRBJ1-1	TRBD1	-	TRBV6-6	CASRTGPYTEAFF	TGTGCCAGTCGGACAGGACCTTACACTGAAGCTTTCTTT
TRBJ1-2	TRBD1	-	TRBV19	CASNPGGVNYGYTF	TGTGCCAGTAACCCAGGGGGAGTTAACTATGGCTACACCTTC
TRBJ1-1	TRBD1	-	TRBV18	CASSNLGQGVGNTEAFF	TGTGCCAGCTCAAACTTAGGACAGGGCGTTGGGAACACTGAAGCTTTCTTT
TRBJ2-3	-	-	TRBV27	CASRLIITDTQYF	TGTGCCAGCAGACTTATCATCACAGATACGCAGTATTTT
TRBJ1-2	-	-	TRBV6-4	CASSGSKHYGYTF	TGTGCCAGCAGTGGCTCGAAGCACTATGGCTACACCTTC
TRBJ1-2	-	-	TRBV27	CASSLSSGNYGYTF	TGTGCCAGCAGTTTATCCTCAGGGAACTATGGCTACACCTTC
TRBJ2-5	TRBD2	-	TRBV9	CASSADAREGPSETQYF	TGTGCCAGCAGCGCCGACGCGAGGGAGGGGCCCTCGGAGACCCAGTACTTC
TRBJ2-3	TRBD1	-	TRBV6-6	CASRDRDRVTDTQYF	TGTGCCAGCAGAGACCGGGACAGGGTCACAGATACGCAGTATTTT
TRBJ2-7	TRBD1	-	TRBV5-8	CASSLAAGTVYEQYF	TGTGCCAGCAGCTTGGCCGCCGGGACAGTCTACGAGCAGTACTTC
TRBJ2-1	TRBD1	-	TRBV5-1	CASSLDRGRGNEQFF	TGCGCCAGCAGCTTGGATAGGGGGCGCGGGAATGAGCAGTTCTTC
TRBJ2-6	TRBD1	-	TRBV6-1	CASSEKGPGQGAPGANVLTF	TGTGCCAGCAGTGAAAAGGGGCCGGGACAGGGGGCGCCTGGGGCCAACGTCCTGACTTTC
TRBJ2-1	-	once	TRBV6-1	CASSEAPRLNEQFF	TGTGCCAGCAGTGAAGCTCCTAGACTCAATGAGCAGTTCTTC
TRBJ2-2	-	-	TRBV28	CASGLNTGELFF	TGTGCCAGTGGACTGAACACCGGGGAGCTGTTTTTT
TRBJ1-2	-	-	TRBV5-5	CASSTGTGFYGYTF	TGTGCCAGCAGCACAGGGACGGGGTTCTATGGCTACACCTTC
TRBJ2-1	TRBD2	once	TRBV2	CASPGTSGRSYEQFF	TGTGCCAGCCCGGGGACTAGCGGGAGAAGCTATGAGCAGTTCTTC
TRBJ2-7	TRBD2	once	TRBV4-2	CASTLLRGGLAYEQYF	TGTGCCAGCACCCTTCTCCGGGGGGGACTAGCCTACGAGCAGTACTTC
TRBJ1-4	-	-	TRBV30	CAWSSATGLKLFF	TGTGCCTGGAGTAGCGCAACAGGGTTGAAACTGTTTTTT
TRBJ1-2	TRBD1	-	TRBV2	CASRELGQGIGYTF	TGTGCCAGCAGGGAACTAGGACAGGGTATTGGCTACACCTTC
TRBJ2-2	-	few	TRBV10-1	CASSDNSEGTGELFF	TGCGCCAGCAGTGATAACTCGGAGGGCACCGGGGAGCTGTTTTTT
TRBJ1-1	TRBD1	-	TRBV27	CASSRTGANTEAFF	TGTGCCAGCAGTCGGACAGGGGCGAACACTGAAGCTTTCTTT
TRBJ2-1	TRBD2	-	TRBV9	CASSVRTSGSEQFF	TGTGCCAGCAGCGTCCGGACTAGCGGAAGTGAGCAGTTCTTC
TRBJ1-2	TRBD1	-	TRBV10-3	CAISESQGQGFRDGYTF	TGTGCCATCAGTGAGTCTCAGGGACAGGGATTTCGGGATGGCTACACCTTC